Presented here are 11 T cell receptor beta chains from one specimen sequenced in a study of early T cells in non-severe SARS-CoV-2 infection. One entry per CDR3 protein results from TCRdb running MiXCR on the 5' RACE reads. The profile shows approximately 97,000 distinct CDR3 sequences, 13% of them singletons. The specimen sequenced was whole blood. The receptors were sampled from an adult who was a healthcare worker with PCR-confirmed SARS-CoV-2 infection or an uninfected control (not recorded which).

The chain joins TRBV19 to TRBJ1-2, with D unclear. V was shortened by 5 bases and J by 8 bases, with 18 bases between the two germline ends. Germline V gene sequence: CDR1 LNHDA, CDR2 SQIVND (reference sequence). The CDR3 has 14 residues. The CDR3 sequence: CASSASPQPGGYTF. In DNA, the CDR3 is TGTGCCAGTAGTGCCAGTCCACAGCCGGGGGGCTACACCTTC.

Regarding this clonotype: This could be a read error, since a much larger clone is one nucleotide away. The gene calls are TRBV7-9 and TRBJ1-5; a possible D gene is TRBD1 (5 bases). The CDR3 spans 14 residues. The ends were cut back, 4 bases at V and 5 bases at J, with 12 bases in the middle. The V gene's germline CDR1 is SEHNR and CDR2 FQNEAQ (reference sequence). DNA for the CDR3: TGTGCCAGCAGCTCCAGACAGAGCTATCAGCCCCAGCATTTT. This sequence encodes CASSSRQSYQPQHF.

This clonotype was found many times. The rearrangement links TRBV4-2 to TRBJ2-7; D perhaps matches TRBD2 (6 bases). Germline CDR1 and CDR2: LGHNA and YNFKEQ. Trimming removed 3 bases at V and 1 base at J, with 13 bases between. The CDR3 is 15 residues long. The CDR3 loop is CASSHEASESYEQYF. The CDR3 nucleotides read TGTGCCAGCAGCCACGAGGCTAGCGAATCCTACGAGCAGTACTTC.

The rearrangement links TRBV12-3 or TRBV12-4 to TRBJ2-7, with D possibly called TRBD1 or TRBD2 (5 bases each). The closer fit of TRBJ2-1 to the DNA end suggests the J call may be wrong. This CDR3 region has 13 residues. The CDR3 nucleotides are TGTGCCAGCAGCACCCTTCGGGGCTACGAGCAGTTCTTC. Translating it yields CASSTLRGYEQFF.

This clonotype was detected only a few times. This CDR3 is CASSTRDRVNTGELFF. The DNA of the CDR3 is TGTGCCAGCAGCACCCGGGACAGGGTGAACACCGGGGAGCTGTTTTTT. The V gene is TRBV9, the J gene TRBJ2-2, with 9 bases aligning to TRBD1. The CDR3 runs to 16 residues. With 4 bases clipped from V and 1 base from J, the junction kept 5 bases outside the gene matches. CDR1 is SGDLS and CDR2 is YYNGEE in the germline V gene.

The chain employs TRBV20-1 and TRBJ2-1, with 7 bases matching TRBD1. The V gene's germline CDR1 is DFQATT and CDR2 SNEGSKA (reference sequence). V shed 5 bases, J shed 7 bases, and the junction held 8 bases outside the gene matches. The CDR3 is 13 amino acids. This chain's CDR3 is CSAYTGTANEQFF. CDR3 bases: TGCAGTGCTTACACCGGGACAGCTAATGAGCAGTTCTTC.

The chain joins TRBV5-1 to TRBJ2-7; 10 bases fit TRBD1. After removal of 3 bases from V and 3 bases from J, the junction contained 9 bases not matched to a gene. Germline V CDR1 and CDR2: SGHRS, YFSETQ. This CDR3 has 16 residues. CDR3: CASSSYGQGGNYEQYF. CDR3 sequence (DNA): TGCGCCAGCAGCTCTTACGGACAGGGGGGAAACTACGAGCAGTACTTC.

The chain employs TRBV20-1 and TRBJ1-2, with D possibly being TRBD1 (5 bases). Between the trimmed V and J ends, which lost 0 bases and 6 bases, there was a span of 8 bases. Germline assignment: CDR1 DFQATT and CDR2 SNEGSKA (reference sequence). The CDR3 consists of 12 residues. The CDR3 bases are TGCAGTGCTAGAGATCCAGGGAATGGCTACACCTTC. It yields the protein CSARDPGNGYTF.

This clonotype was detected ten times or more. This rearrangement joins TRBV5-6 to TRBJ2-1; tentatively, D is TRBD2 (5 bases). The CDR3 spans 13 residues. Germline CDR1 SGHDT, CDR2 YYEEEE. V was shortened by 0 bases and J by 8 bases, with 9 bases between the two germline ends. CDR3: CASSLERHDEQFF. CDR3 DNA: TGTGCCAGCAGCTTGGAGCGGCACGATGAGCAGTTCTTC.

This clonotype was seen at least ten times. The V call is TRBV11-2, the J call TRBJ2-7, with 10 bases aligning to TRBD2. The junction had 6 bases not matched to a gene; V was cut back by 5 bases and J by 2 bases. In germline, CDR1 is SGHAT, CDR2 FQNNGV. The CDR3 is 15 amino acids. The CDR3 DNA reads TGTGCCAGCAGCCCCGGACTAGCGGATACCTACGAGCAGTACTTC. Translating it yields CASSPGLADTYEQYF.

In its sample, this clonotype was seen many times. The rearrangement uses TRBV20-1 and TRBJ1-1; D remains unclear. The germline V gene has CDR1 DFQATT and CDR2 SNEGSKA (reference sequence). CDR3 length: 14 residues. V lost 3 bases and J 1 base, leaving 12 bases between the germline ends. Here the CDR3 reads CSARDGEANTEAFF. In nucleotides, the CDR3 is TGCAGTGCTAGGGACGGCGAGGCGAACACTGAAGCTTTCTTT.